This T cell receptor (beta chain) was profiled in a study of T cells in Graves' hyperthyroidism and ophthalmopathy. Overall study context: Blood from the periphery was taken at initial diagnosis, before any treatment.

RNA transcripts gave rise to amplified TCR beta CDR3 regions. The primer set for the first-round RT-PCR of the TCR CDR3 was HTBI. TCRdb independently ran MiXCR on the multiplex PCR reads; one entry per CDR3 protein. In the table there are fewer than 700,000 distinct CDR3 sequences, around 15% of which are singletons. Those with hyperthyroidism were 18 to 65 years old, newly diagnosed, and ill for under 2 months. At least ten counts were recorded for this clonotype. There are 14 residues in the CDR3. Between the trimmed V and J ends, which lost 6 bases and 5 bases, there was a span of 19 bases. Germline-derived CDR1 and CDR2 are DFQATT and SNEGSKA (reference sequence).

The chain couples TRBV20-1 to TRBJ2-5; D may match TRBD1 or TRBD2 (5 bases each). The sample consisted of blood. This TCR was sampled from a woman in her thirties with Graves' hyperthyroidism. The CDR3 protein is CSAKGDLGRETQYF. For the CDR3, the DNA is TGCAGTGCCAAAGGTGATTTGGGACGGGAGACCCAGTACTTC.